This T cell receptor (beta chain) was obtained from a study of blood T cell repertoires in COVID-19. The wider study: The cDNA or gDNA used as material had been derived from T cells, B-cell-depleted T cells, or PBMCs.

Assay used: immunoSEQ multiplex PCR; TCRdb lists only in-frame clones, some missing. Seen here are 120,000 or so clones, roughly 69% observed once, and the top ten hold approximately 2%. Germline CDR1 and CDR2: SGHRS and YFSETQ. Trimming removed 5 bases from V and 5 bases from J, with 8 bases in between. This CDR3 spans 13 amino acids. The chain couples TRBV5-1 to TRBJ1-6; D is ambiguous. The TCR comes from a woman in her 70s with acute or convalescent COVID-19. The sequencing sample was made of peripheral blood. Here the CDR3 reads CASRGSNNSPLHF. The CDR3 nucleotides are TGCGCCAGCAGAGGGAGCAATAATTCACCCCTCCACTTT.